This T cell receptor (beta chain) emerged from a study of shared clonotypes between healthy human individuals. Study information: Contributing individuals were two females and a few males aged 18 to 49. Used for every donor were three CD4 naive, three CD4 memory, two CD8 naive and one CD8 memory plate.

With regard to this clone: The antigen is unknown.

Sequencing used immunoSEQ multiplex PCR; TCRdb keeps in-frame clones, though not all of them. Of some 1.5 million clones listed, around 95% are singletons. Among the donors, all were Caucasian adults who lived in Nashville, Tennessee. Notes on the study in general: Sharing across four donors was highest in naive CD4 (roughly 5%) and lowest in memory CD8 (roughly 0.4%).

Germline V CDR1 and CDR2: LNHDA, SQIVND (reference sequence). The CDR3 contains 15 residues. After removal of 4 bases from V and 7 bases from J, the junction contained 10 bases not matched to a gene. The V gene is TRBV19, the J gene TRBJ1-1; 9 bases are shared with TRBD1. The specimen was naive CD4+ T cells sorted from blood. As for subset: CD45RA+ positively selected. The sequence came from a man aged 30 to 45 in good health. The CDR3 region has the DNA TGTGCCAGTAGTAGCCGAAACAGGGGGCTGGATGAAGCTTTCTTT. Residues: CASSSRNRGLDEAFF.